The 7 T cell receptor beta chains reported below all come from one sample, sequenced in a study of T cell responses to AZD1222 COVID-19 vaccine. Produced via immunoSEQ multiplex PCR; TCRdb's table is partial and in-frame only. The profile shows 200,000 or so clones, 90% to 95% of them singletons. The sequenced sample was peripheral blood, obtained on day 0 of AZD1222 vaccination. These receptors were taken from an adult in good health.

This clone was picked up one time. The CDR3 loop is CATSSLQGIGSPLHF. The CDR3 bases are TGTGCCACCAGCAGCCTACAGGGGATAGGTTCACCCCTCCACTTT. The chain joins TRBV15 to TRBJ1-6, with 7 bases identical to TRBD1. The V gene end was trimmed by 3 bases and the J gene end by 9 bases; junction bases not matched to a gene: 8. This CDR3 is built from 15 residues. From germline, CDR1 is LNHNV and CDR2 YYDKDF (reference sequence).

The chain links TRBV6-5 to TRBJ1-2, with D hard to call. Germline lookup yields CDR1 MNHEY and CDR2 SVGAGI. The ends were cut back, 8 bases at V and 2 bases at J, with 12 bases in the middle. The CDR3 spans 13 residues. The CDR3 coding sequence is TGTGCCAGCCGCCCTATGGAGAACTATGGCTACACCTTC. It yields the protein CASRPMENYGYTF.

This clone has just a few counts. This chain links TRBV5-4 with TRBJ1-2; D unresolved. This CDR3 spans 12 amino acids. V was clipped by 4 bases and J by 8 bases, with 12 bases between them. Per germline, CDR1 SGHNT and CDR2 YYREEE (reference sequence). The CDR3 DNA reads as TGTGCCAGCAGCGCTGAAAGAGGGGGCTACACCTTC. It is translated as CASSAERGGYTF.

The chain carries TRBV7-3 and TRBJ2-1; TRBD2 agrees at 8 bases. The CDR3 has 15 amino acids. Per germline, CDR1 SGHTA and CDR2 FQGTGA. V was pared by 3 bases and J by 3 bases, with 4 bases of the junction left unmatched. The CDR3 spells CASSLSGSHYNEQFF. The CDR3 DNA follows: TGTGCCAGCAGCTTGAGCGGGAGCCACTACAATGAGCAGTTCTTC.

The chain has TRBV28 and TRBJ2-5; 9 positions match TRBD2. The CDR3 length is 15 residues. Per germline, CDR1 MDHEN and CDR2 SYDVKM. Unmatched junction bases numbered 10, after V lost 5 bases and J lost 6 bases. This CDR3 reads CASSEISGSAQTQYF. In nucleotides, the CDR3 is TGTGCCAGCAGTGAAATTAGCGGGAGCGCGCAGACCCAGTACTTC.

The gene calls are TRBV28 and TRBJ1-1, with 10 bases matching TRBD1. The V gene end was trimmed by 8 bases and the J gene end by 6 bases; junction bases not matched to a gene: 9. The V gene's germline CDR1 is MDHEN and CDR2 SYDVKM. The CDR3 totals 14 residues. DNA for the CDR3: TGTGCCAGCGGTCGTGACAGGGGGCCCCCTGAAGCTTTCTTT. Translating gives CASGRDRGPPEAFF.

The chain carries TRBV2 and TRBJ2-5; D perhaps matches TRBD1 (6 bases). Trimming shortened V by 9 bases and J by 0 bases, and 8 bases separated the two germline ends. This CDR3 comprises 12 residues. From germline, CDR1 is SNHLY and CDR2 FYNNEI. CDR3 loop: CARGHNQETQYF. CDR3 nucleotide sequence: TGTGCCAGGGGACATAACCAAGAGACCCAGTACTTC. The full variable domain, with the rest looked up from reference TRBV2 and TRBJ2-5, is EPEVTQTPSHQVTQMGQEVILRCVPISNHLYFYWYRQILGQKVEFLVSFYNNEISEKSEIFDDQFSVERPDGSNFTLKIRSTKLEDSAMYFCARGHNQETQYFGPGTRLLVL.